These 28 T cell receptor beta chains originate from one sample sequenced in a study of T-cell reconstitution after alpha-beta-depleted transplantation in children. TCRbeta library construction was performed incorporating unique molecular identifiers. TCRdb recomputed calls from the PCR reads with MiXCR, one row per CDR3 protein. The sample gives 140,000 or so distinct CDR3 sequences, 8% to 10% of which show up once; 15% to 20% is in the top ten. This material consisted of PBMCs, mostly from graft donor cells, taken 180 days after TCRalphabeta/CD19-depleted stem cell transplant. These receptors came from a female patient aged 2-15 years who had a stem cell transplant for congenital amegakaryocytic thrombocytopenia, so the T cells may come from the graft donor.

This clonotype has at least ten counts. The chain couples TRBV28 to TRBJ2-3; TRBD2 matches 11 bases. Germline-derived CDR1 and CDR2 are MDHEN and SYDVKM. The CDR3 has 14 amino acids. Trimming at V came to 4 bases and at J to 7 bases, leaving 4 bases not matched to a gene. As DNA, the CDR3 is TGTGCCAGCAGTTCGGGACTAGCGGTACATACGCAGTATTTT. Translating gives CASSSGLAVHTQYF.

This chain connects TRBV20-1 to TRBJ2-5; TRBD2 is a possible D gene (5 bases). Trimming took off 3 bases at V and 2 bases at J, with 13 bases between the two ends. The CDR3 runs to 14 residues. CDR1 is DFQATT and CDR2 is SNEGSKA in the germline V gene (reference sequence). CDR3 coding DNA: TGCAGTGCTAGCAGAACGGGGATTCAAGAGACCCAGTACTTC. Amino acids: CSASRTGIQETQYF.

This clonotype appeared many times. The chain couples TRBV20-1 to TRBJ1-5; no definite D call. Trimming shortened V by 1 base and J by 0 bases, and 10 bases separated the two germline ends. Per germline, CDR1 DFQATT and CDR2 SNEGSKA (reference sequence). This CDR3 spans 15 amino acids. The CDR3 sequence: CSARGVGYSNQPQHF. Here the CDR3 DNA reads TGCAGTGCTAGAGGCGTGGGTTATAGCAATCAGCCCCAGCATTTT.

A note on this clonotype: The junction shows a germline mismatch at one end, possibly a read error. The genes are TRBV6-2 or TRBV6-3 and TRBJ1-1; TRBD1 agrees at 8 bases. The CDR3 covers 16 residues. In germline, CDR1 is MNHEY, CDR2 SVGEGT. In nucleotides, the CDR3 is TGTTCCAGCAGGGAGACAGGGGCAGCTATGAACACTGAAGCTTTCTTT. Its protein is CSSRETGAAMNTEAFF.

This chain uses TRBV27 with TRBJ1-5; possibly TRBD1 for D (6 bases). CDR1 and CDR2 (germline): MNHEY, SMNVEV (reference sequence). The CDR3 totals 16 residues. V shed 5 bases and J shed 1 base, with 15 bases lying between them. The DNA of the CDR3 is TGTGCCAGCAGTCCTATCCCTACAGGGAGCAATCAGCCCCAGCATTTT. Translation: CASSPIPTGSNQPQHF.

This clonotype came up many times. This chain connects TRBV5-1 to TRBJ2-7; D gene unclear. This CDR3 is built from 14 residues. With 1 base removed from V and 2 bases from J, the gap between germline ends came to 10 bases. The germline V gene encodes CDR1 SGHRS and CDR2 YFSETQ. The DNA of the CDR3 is TGCGCCAGCAGCTTGATGGCCTACACCTACGAGCAGTACTTC. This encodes CASSLMAYTYEQYF. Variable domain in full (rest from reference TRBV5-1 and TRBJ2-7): KAGVTQTPRYLIKTRGQQVTLSCSPISGHRSVSWYQQTPGQGLQFLFEYFSETQRNKGNFPGRFSGRQFSNSRSEMNVSTLELGDSALYLCASSLMAYTYEQYFGPGTRLTVT.

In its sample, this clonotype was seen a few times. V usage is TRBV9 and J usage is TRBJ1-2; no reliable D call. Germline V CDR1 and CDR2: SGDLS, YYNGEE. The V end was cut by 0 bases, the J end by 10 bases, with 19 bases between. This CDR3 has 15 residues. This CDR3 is CASSVGSLLDGNYTF. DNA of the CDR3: TGTGCCAGCAGCGTAGGGTCGCTCCTCGACGGAAACTACACCTTC.

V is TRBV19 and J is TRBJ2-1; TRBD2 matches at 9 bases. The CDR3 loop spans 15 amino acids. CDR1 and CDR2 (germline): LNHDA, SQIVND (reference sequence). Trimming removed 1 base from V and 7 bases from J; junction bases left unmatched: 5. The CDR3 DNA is TGTGCCAGTAGTATAGCAGCGGGAGGTCGTAATGAGCAGTTCTTC. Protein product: CASSIAAGGRNEQFF.

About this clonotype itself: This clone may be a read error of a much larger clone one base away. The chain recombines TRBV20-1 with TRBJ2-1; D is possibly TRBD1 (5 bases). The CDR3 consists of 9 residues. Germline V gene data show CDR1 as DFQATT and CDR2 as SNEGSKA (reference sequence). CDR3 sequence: CRVGVEQFF. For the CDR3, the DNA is TGCAGGGTAGGGGTTGAGCAGTTCTTC.

The CDR3 protein is CSANGAYEQYF. The CDR3 nucleotides are TGCAGTGCTAATGGGGCTTACGAGCAGTACTTC. This chain connects TRBV20-1 to TRBJ2-7; weak D call: TRBD1 (5 bases). CDR1 is DFQATT and CDR2 is SNEGSKA in the germline V gene (reference sequence). This CDR3 spans 11 amino acids. The germline V and J ends were trimmed by 4 bases and 4 bases, with 8 bases remaining between them.

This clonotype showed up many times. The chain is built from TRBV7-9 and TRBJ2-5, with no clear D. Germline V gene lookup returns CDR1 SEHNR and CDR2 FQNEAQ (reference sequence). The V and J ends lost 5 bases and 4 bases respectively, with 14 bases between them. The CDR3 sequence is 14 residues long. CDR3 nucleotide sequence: TGTGCCAGCAGCCTCATCCTGGGCGGAGAGACCCAGTACTTC. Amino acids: CASSLILGGETQYF.

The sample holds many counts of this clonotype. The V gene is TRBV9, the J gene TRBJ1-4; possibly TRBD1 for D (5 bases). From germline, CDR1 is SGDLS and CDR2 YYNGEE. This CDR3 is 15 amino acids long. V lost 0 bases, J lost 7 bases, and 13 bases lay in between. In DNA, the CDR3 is TGTGCCAGCAGCGTAGGGGAGACAGTCACTGAAAAACTGTTTTTT. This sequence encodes CASSVGETVTEKLFF.

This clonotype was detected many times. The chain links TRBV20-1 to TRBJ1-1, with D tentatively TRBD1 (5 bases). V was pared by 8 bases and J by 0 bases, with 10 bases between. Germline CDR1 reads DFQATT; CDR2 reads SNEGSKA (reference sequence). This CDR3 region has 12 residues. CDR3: CSRGPLNTEAFF. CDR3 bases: TGCAGTAGGGGACCGCTGAACACTGAAGCTTTCTTT.

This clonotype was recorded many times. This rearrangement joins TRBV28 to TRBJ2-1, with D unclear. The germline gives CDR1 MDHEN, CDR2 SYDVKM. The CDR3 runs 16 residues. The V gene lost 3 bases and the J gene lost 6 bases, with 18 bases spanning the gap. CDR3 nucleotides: TGTGCCAGCAGTTTGACTGGGGTCAGACGGGCCAATGAGCAGTTCTTC. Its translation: CASSLTGVRRANEQFF.

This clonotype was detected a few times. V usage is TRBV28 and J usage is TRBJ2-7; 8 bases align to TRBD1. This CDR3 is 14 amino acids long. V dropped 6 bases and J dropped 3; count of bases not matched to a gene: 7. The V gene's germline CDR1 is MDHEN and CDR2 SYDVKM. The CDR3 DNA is TGTGCCAGCAGCCTGGACAGGGTGATCTACGAGCAGTACTTC. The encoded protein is CASSLDRVIYEQYF.

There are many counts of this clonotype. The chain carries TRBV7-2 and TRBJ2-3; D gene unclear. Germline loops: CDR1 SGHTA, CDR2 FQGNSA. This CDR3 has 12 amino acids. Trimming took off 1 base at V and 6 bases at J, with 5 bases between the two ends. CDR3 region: CASSLGVDTQYF. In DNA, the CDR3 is TGTGCCAGCAGCTTAGGGGTGGATACGCAGTATTTT.

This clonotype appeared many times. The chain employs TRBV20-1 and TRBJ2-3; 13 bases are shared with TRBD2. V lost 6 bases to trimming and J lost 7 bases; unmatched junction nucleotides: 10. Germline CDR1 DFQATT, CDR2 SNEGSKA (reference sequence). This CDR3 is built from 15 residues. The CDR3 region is CSAHQTSGRFYTQYF. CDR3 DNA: TGCAGTGCACACCAGACTAGCGGGAGGTTCTATACGCAGTATTTT.

CDR3 amino acids: CASSSGLAEYNEQFF. In DNA form, the CDR3 reads TGTGCCAGCAGCTCGGGACTAGCGGAGTACAATGAGCAGTTCTTC. The rearrangement joins TRBV7-3 to TRBJ2-1, with 11 positions matching TRBD2. This CDR3 spans 15 amino acids. CDR1 is SGHTA and CDR2 is FQGTGA in the germline V gene. The junction had 3 bases not matched to a gene; V was cut back by 4 bases and J by 4 bases.

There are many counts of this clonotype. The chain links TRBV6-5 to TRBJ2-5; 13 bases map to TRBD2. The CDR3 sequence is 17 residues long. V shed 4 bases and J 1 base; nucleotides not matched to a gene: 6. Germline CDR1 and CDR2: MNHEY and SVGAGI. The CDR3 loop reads CASSFGLAGAFQETQYF. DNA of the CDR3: TGTGCCAGCAGTTTCGGACTAGCGGGAGCGTTCCAAGAGACCCAGTACTTC.

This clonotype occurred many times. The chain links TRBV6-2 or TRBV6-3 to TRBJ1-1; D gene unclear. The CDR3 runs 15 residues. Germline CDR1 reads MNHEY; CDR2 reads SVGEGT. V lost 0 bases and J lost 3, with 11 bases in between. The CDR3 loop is CASSYSSGFDTEAFF. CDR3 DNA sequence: TGTGCCAGCAGTTACTCCTCGGGGTTTGACACTGAAGCTTTCTTT.

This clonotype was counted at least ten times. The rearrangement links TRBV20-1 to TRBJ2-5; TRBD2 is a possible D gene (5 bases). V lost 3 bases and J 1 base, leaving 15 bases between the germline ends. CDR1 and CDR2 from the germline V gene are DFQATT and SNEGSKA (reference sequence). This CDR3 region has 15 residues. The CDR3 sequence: CSASDRRRVQETQYF. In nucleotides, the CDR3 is TGCAGTGCTAGCGATCGGAGGCGGGTCCAAGAGACCCAGTACTTC.

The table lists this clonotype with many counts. CDR3 in amino acids: CASSFYGREETQYF. DNA for the CDR3: TGTGCCAGCAGCTTCTATGGGCGCGAAGAGACCCAGTACTTC. The chain joins TRBV7-2 to TRBJ2-5, with D hard to call. This CDR3 is 14 amino acids long. V lost 3 bases and J lost 3, with 11 bases in between. Looked up from germline, CDR1 is SGHTA and CDR2 is FQGNSA.

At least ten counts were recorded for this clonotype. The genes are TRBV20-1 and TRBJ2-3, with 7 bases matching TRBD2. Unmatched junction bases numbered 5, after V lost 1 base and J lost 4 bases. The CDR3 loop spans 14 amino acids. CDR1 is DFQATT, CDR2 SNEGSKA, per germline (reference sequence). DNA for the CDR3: TGCAGTGCTAGAGTTGGGAGGGCAGCAGATACGCAGTATTTT. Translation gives CSARVGRAADTQYF.

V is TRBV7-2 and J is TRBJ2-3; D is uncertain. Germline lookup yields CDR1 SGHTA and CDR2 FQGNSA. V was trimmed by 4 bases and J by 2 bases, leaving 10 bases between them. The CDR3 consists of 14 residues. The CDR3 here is CASSSRRHTDTQYF. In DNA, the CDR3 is TGTGCCAGCAGCTCCCGACGCCACACAGATACGCAGTATTTT.

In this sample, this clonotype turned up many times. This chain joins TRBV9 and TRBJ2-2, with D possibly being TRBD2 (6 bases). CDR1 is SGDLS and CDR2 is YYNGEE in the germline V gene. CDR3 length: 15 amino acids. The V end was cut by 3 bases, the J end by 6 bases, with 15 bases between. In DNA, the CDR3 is TGTGCCAGCAGCGCCGAGGGGAGGATCGCCGGGGAGCTGTTTTTT. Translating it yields CASSAEGRIAGELFF.

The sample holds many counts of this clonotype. CDR3 sequence (DNA): TGCGCCAGCAGCTGGACAGGGTCCTCTGGAAACACCATATATTTT. This gives the protein CASSWTGSSGNTIYF. The chain couples TRBV5-1 to TRBJ1-3; TRBD1 matches at 8 bases. Losses at the gene ends were 3 bases for V and 0 bases for J; bases not matched to a gene: 2. There are 15 residues in the CDR3. CDR1 is SGHRS and CDR2 is YFSETQ in the germline V gene.

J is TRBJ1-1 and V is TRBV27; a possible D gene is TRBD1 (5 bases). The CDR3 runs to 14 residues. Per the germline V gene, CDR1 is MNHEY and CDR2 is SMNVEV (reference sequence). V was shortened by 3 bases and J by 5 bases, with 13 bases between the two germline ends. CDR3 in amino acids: CASSFERGWTEAFF. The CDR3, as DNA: TGTGCCAGCAGTTTTGAAAGGGGATGGACTGAAGCTTTCTTT.

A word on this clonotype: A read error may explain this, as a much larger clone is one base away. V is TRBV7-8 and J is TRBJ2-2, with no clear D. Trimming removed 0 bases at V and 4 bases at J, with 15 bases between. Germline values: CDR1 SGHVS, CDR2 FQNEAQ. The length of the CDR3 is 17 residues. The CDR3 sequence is CASSLARLSKGTGELFF. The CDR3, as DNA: TGTGCCAGCAGCTTAGCGAGGTTGAGTAAGGGCACCGGGGAGCTGTTTTTT.